A selection of T cell receptor beta chains follows, all from one sample in a study of T cell responses to AZD1222 COVID-19 vaccine. Profiled with immunoSEQ multiplex PCR; TCRdb holds only in-frame clones, not every one. Of approximately 100,000 clones listed, 90% were seen once; the top ten hold approximately 1.3%. The source material was peripheral blood, sampled on day 0 of AZD1222 vaccination. All receptors derive from an adult in good health. Both conserved end residues are part of each CDR3. Fields, in order: CDR3 protein, CDR3 DNA, J gene, clone size, V gene, D gene. The D gene is left open where the match is weak. Clone size appears in some rows only: once, few, many, or a class for an expanded clone.

CDR3: CSVGEDTEAFF
DNA: TGCAGCGTGGGGGAGGACACTGAAGCTTTCTTT
J: TRBJ1-1
size: .
V: TRBV29-1
D: .

CDR3: CASSSEGPPYEQYF
DNA: TGTGCCAGCAGCTCCGAGGGGCCACCCTACGAGCAGTACTTC
J: TRBJ2-7
size: .
V: TRBV7-9
D: .

CDR3: CASSLGQSTEAFF
DNA: TGTGCCAGCAGCTTAGGTCAAAGCACTGAAGCTTTCTTT
J: TRBJ1-1
size: .
V: TRBV7-6
D: .

CDR3: CASTIQGHYGYTF
DNA: TGTGCCAGCACCATACAGGGCCACTATGGCTACACCTTC
J: TRBJ1-2
size: .
V: TRBV13
D: .

CDR3: CASSFQGNTEAFF
DNA: TGTGCCAGCAGCTTCCAGGGGAACACTGAAGCTTTCTTT
J: TRBJ1-1
size: once
V: TRBV7-9
D: .

CDR3: CASSPRDLADQPQHF
DNA: TGTGCCAGTAGTCCTCGGGACCTTGCTGATCAGCCCCAGCATTTT
J: TRBJ1-5
size: .
V: TRBV19
D: .

CDR3: CASSAGGWAGELFF
DNA: TGTGCCAGTTCAGCGGGGGGATGGGCCGGGGAGCTGTTTTTT
J: TRBJ2-2
size: .
V: TRBV19
D: TRBD2

CDR3: CAISESIVWGNGYTF
DNA: TGTGCCATCAGTGAGTCGATTGTTTGGGGGAATGGCTACACCTTC
J: TRBJ1-2
size: .
V: TRBV10-3
D: .

CDR3: CASSLGGGTGGSYFHF
DNA: TGTGCCAGCAGCTTGGGGGGCGGGACAGGGGGCTCTTACTTCCACTTT
J: TRBJ1-6
size: once
V: TRBV7-2
D: TRBD1

CDR3: CASSLADKPYGYTF
DNA: TGTGCCAGCAGCTTGGCCGACAAGCCCTATGGCTACACCTTC
J: TRBJ1-2
size: .
V: TRBV7-8
D: .

CDR3: CASSVLAGLGGHEQYF
DNA: TGTGCCAGCAGCGTTCTAGCGGGGCTAGGTGGCCACGAGCAGTACTTC
J: TRBJ2-7
size: .
V: TRBV9
D: TRBD2

CDR3: CASSLFVDQPQHF
DNA: TGTGCCAGCAGCTTATTTGTAGATCAGCCCCAGCATTTT
J: TRBJ1-5
size: .
V: TRBV11-2
D: .

CDR3: CASSYSDPRGYTF
DNA: TGTGCCAGCAGTTACTCTGACCCGAGAGGCTACACCTTC
J: TRBJ1-2
size: .
V: TRBV6-5
D: .

CDR3: CASSQVPGRNYEQYF
DNA: TGCGCCAGCAGCCAAGTACCGGGACGGAACTACGAGCAGTACTTC
J: TRBJ2-7
size: .
V: TRBV4-1
D: .

CDR3: CASSLDGQNSPLHF
DNA: TGCGCCAGCAGCCTCGACGGACAGAATTCACCCCTCCACTTT
J: TRBJ1-6
size: few
V: TRBV5-1
D: .

CDR3: CASSELRQGGTGELFF
DNA: TGCGCCAGCAGTGAGCTTCGACAGGGAGGAACCGGGGAGCTGTTTTTT
J: TRBJ2-2
size: .
V: TRBV10-2
D: .

CDR3: CAWMEQADNSPLHF
DNA: TGTGCCTGGATGGAACAGGCCGATAATTCACCCCTCCACTTT
J: TRBJ1-6
size: .
V: TRBV30
D: .

CDR3: CASSTGTGGQAFF
DNA: TGTGCCAGCAGCACCGGGACAGGGGGCCAAGCTTTCTTT
J: TRBJ1-1
size: .
V: TRBV11-2
D: TRBD1

CDR3: CSVGGQGGSYEQYF
DNA: TGCAGCGTGGGGGGACAAGGGGGCTCCTACGAGCAGTACTTC
J: TRBJ2-7
size: once
V: TRBV29-1
D: .

CDR3: CASSQGRGPTEAFF
DNA: TGTGCCAGCAGCCAAGGCAGGGGGCCCACTGAAGCTTTCTTT
J: TRBJ1-1
size: .
V: TRBV3-1/TRBV3-2
D: TRBD1

CDR3: CASSINTETNYGYTF
DNA: TGTGCCAGTAGTATCAACACGGAAACTAACTATGGCTACACCTTC
J: TRBJ1-2
size: .
V: TRBV19
D: .

CDR3: CSASHSGQQYF
DNA: TGCAGTGCTAGTCATTCAGGGCAGCAGTACTTC
J: TRBJ2-7
size: .
V: TRBV20-1
D: .

CDR3: CASSQTGEARGYTF
DNA: TGTGCCAGCAGCCAGACAGGGGAAGCCCGGGGCTACACCTTC
J: TRBJ1-2
size: once
V: TRBV7-9
D: TRBD1

CDR3: CARSFEDFLTDTQYF
DNA: TGTGCCAGAAGCTTCGAGGACTTCTTGACAGATACGCAGTATTTT
J: TRBJ2-3
size: .
V: TRBV5-3
D: .

CDR3: CASSLAYSGTKTEAFF
DNA: TGTGCCAGCAGCTTGGCATACTCCGGGACAAAAACTGAAGCTTTCTTT
J: TRBJ1-1
size: .
V: TRBV5-6
D: .

CDR3: CASSQAITGASPLHF
DNA: TGCGCCAGCAGCCAGGCAATAACAGGGGCCTCACCCCTCCACTTT
J: TRBJ1-6
size: .
V: TRBV4-1
D: TRBD1

CDR3: CSVVEGGQPQHF
DNA: TGCAGCGTTGTGGAGGGTGGTCAGCCCCAGCATTTT
J: TRBJ1-5
size: .
V: TRBV29-1
D: .

CDR3: CASKMGPGRRSNEKLFF
DNA: TGTGCCAGTAAAATGGGGCCAGGACGGAGATCTAATGAAAAACTGTTTTTT
J: TRBJ1-4
size: .
V: TRBV19
D: .

CDR3: CASSESQDQGTEAFF
DNA: TGTGCCAGCAGTGAAAGCCAGGACCAGGGGACTGAAGCTTTCTTT
J: TRBJ1-1
size: .
V: TRBV6-1
D: .

CDR3: CAWSRDSTNEKLFF
DNA: TGTGCCTGGAGTAGGGATTCAACTAATGAAAAACTGTTTTTT
J: TRBJ1-4
size: few
V: TRBV30
D: .

CDR3: CASSLDGREGTGELFF
DNA: TGCGCCAGCAGCTTGGATGGAAGGGAGGGCACCGGGGAGCTGTTTTTT
J: TRBJ2-2
size: .
V: TRBV5-1
D: TRBD2

CDR3: CASSLQDPSDEQFF
DNA: TGTGCCAGCAGTTTACAGGACCCCTCGGATGAGCAGTTCTTC
J: TRBJ2-1
size: .
V: TRBV27
D: .

CDR3: CASSPLASYEQYF
DNA: TGTGCCAGCAGTCCCTTGGCTTCCTACGAGCAGTACTTC
J: TRBJ2-7
size: .
V: TRBV12-3/TRBV12-4
D: .

CDR3: CASKGGVNTDTQYF
DNA: TGTGCCAGCAAAGGGGGCGTGAACACAGATACGCAGTATTTT
J: TRBJ2-3
size: .
V: TRBV28
D: TRBD1

CDR3: CASTDSYNSPLHF
DNA: TGTGCCAGTACGGATTCCTATAATTCACCCCTCCACTTT
J: TRBJ1-6
size: .
V: TRBV19
D: .

CDR3: CASSTPGATDTQYF
DNA: TGTGCCAGTAGTACCCCAGGTGCCACAGATACGCAGTATTTT
J: TRBJ2-3
size: .
V: TRBV19
D: .

CDR3: CASSQIHSQGVQYGYTF
DNA: TGCGCCAGCAGCCAGATTCATTCTCAGGGGGTTCAGTATGGCTACACCTTC
J: TRBJ1-2
size: .
V: TRBV4-1
D: TRBD1

CDR3: CASSESDRFTDTQYF
DNA: TGTGCCAGCAGTGAATCCGACAGGTTCACAGATACGCAGTATTTT
J: TRBJ2-3
size: .
V: TRBV6-4
D: .

CDR3: CASRLGEKLFF
DNA: TGTGCCAGTCGACTGGGGGAAAAACTGTTTTTT
J: TRBJ1-4
size: .
V: TRBV10-3
D: .

CDR3: CASDRDRVSNEQFF
DNA: TGTGCCAGCGACCGGGACAGGGTATCTAATGAGCAGTTCTTC
J: TRBJ2-1
size: .
V: TRBV2
D: TRBD1

CDR3: CSVGGLGASDPYGYTF
DNA: TGCAGCGTTGGTGGGCTGGGGGCATCAGACCCTTACGGCTACACCTTC
J: TRBJ1-2
size: .
V: TRBV29-1
D: .

CDR3: CASSPLDGVEQYF
DNA: TGTGCCAGCAGCCCACTCGACGGAGTCGAGCAGTACTTC
J: TRBJ2-7
size: .
V: TRBV12-3/TRBV12-4
D: .

CDR3: CASSYYDSGNQPQHF
DNA: TGTGCCAGCAGTTACTATGACTCAGGAAATCAGCCCCAGCATTTT
J: TRBJ1-5
size: .
V: TRBV6-5
D: .

CDR3: CASSLNSYTEAFF
DNA: TGTGCCAGCAGCTTAAACAGCTACACTGAAGCTTTCTTT
J: TRBJ1-1
size: .
V: TRBV7-2
D: .

CDR3: CASRTGQAANTEAFF
DNA: TGTGCCAGCAGGACTGGACAGGCGGCTAACACTGAAGCTTTCTTT
J: TRBJ1-1
size: once
V: TRBV2
D: TRBD1

CDR3: CASASGQGNSPLHF
DNA: TGCGCCAGCGCATCGGGCCAGGGAAATTCACCCCTCCACTTT
J: TRBJ1-6
size: .
V: TRBV5-1
D: .

CDR3: CATSRGGQGDETQYF
DNA: TGTGCCACCAGCAGAGGGGGACAGGGAGACGAGACCCAGTACTTC
J: TRBJ2-5
size: .
V: TRBV15
D: TRBD1

CDR3: CASSRNPTAGEYETQYF
DNA: TGCGCCAGCAGCAGAAACCCGACAGCGGGGGAGTATGAGACCCAGTACTTC
J: TRBJ2-5
size: .
V: TRBV5-1
D: TRBD2

CDR3: CASRRTGEETQYF
DNA: TGTGCCAGCAGGAGGACAGGGGAAGAGACCCAGTACTTC
J: TRBJ2-5
size: .
V: TRBV6-5
D: TRBD1

CDR3: CASSPGGGSNQPQHF
DNA: TGTGCCAGCAGTCCAGGGGGCGGAAGCAATCAGCCCCAGCATTTT
J: TRBJ1-5
size: .
V: TRBV28
D: TRBD1

CDR3: CASSRDRTPYEQYF
DNA: TGTGCCAGTAGTAGGGACAGGACCCCCTACGAGCAGTACTTC
J: TRBJ2-7
size: .
V: TRBV19
D: TRBD1

CDR3: CASSGRSTGELFF
DNA: TGTGCCAGCAGTGGGCGTAGTACCGGGGAGCTGTTTTTT
J: TRBJ2-2
size: .
V: TRBV6-6
D: .

CDR3: CASRTVWGIAKNIQYF
DNA: TGTGCCAGCAGGACCGTTTGGGGAATAGCCAAAAACATTCAGTACTTC
J: TRBJ2-4
size: once
V: TRBV21-1
D: .

CDR3: CASSTYRGTEAFF
DNA: TGTGCCAGTAGTACCTACAGGGGAACTGAAGCTTTCTTT
J: TRBJ1-1
size: .
V: TRBV19
D: TRBD1

CDR3: CASSPSSGVEQYF
DNA: TGTGCCAGCTCACCATCGTCGGGGGTCGAGCAGTACTTC
J: TRBJ2-7
size: once
V: TRBV18
D: .

CDR3: CASSFLGANSNQPQHF
DNA: TGTGCCAGCAGTTTCTTAGGGGCAAATAGCAATCAGCCCCAGCATTTT
J: TRBJ1-5
size: .
V: TRBV28
D: .